A single sample is the source of the 10 T cell receptor beta chains below, sequenced in a study of cytomegalovirus exposure and HLA in healthy donors. The PCR contained 60 Vbeta and 13 Jbeta primers. The data were produced by immunoSEQ multiplex PCR, yet TCRdb's version contains in-frame clones alone and is incomplete. The sample has about 130,000 clones; 66% are singletons. The sequencing input was PBMCs. The receptors stem from a human donor in good health.

The chain couples TRBV6-5 to TRBJ1-4, with D unclear. V lost 6 bases, J lost 6 bases, and 5 bases lay in between. CDR3 length equals 11 residues. The germline gives CDR1 MNHEY, CDR2 SVGAGI. CDR3 sequence reads: CASRSDEKLFF. The CDR3 nucleotides are TGTGCCAGCAGGTCCGATGAAAAACTGTTTTTT.

CDR3 nucleotides: TGTGCCAGCAGTGAATTGGGGGGCAATGAGCAGTTCTTC. Translated: CASSELGGNEQFF. The chain is built from TRBV2 and TRBJ2-1; tentatively, D is TRBD2 (6 bases). Germline V CDR1 and CDR2: SNHLY, FYNNEI. V was pared by 2 bases and J by 6 bases, with 8 bases between. The CDR3 runs to 13 residues.

The chain carries TRBV9 and TRBJ2-3; 8 nucleotides line up with TRBD2. CDR1 and CDR2 (germline): SGDLS, YYNGEE. The CDR3 runs 15 residues. V lost 1 base to trimming and J lost 6 bases; unmatched junction nucleotides: 7. CDR3 in DNA: TGTGCCAGCAGCGTATCAGCGGGAGAATCGGATACGCAGTATTTT. As protein: CASSVSAGESDTQYF.

The table lists this clone with a few counts. The V and J genes are TRBV29-1 and TRBJ2-3; 9 bases fit TRBD1. Trimming removed 2 bases from V and 11 bases from J; junction bases left unmatched: 5. The CDR3 contains 12 residues. CDR1 and CDR2 from the germline V gene are SQVTM and ANQGSEA. CDR3 in DNA: TGCAGCGTTGAAACAGGGGGCTTGAAGCAGTATTTT. Translated: CSVETGGLKQYF.

The V and J genes are TRBV5-6 and TRBJ1-5, with 10 bases lining up with TRBD1. CDR1 and CDR2 (germline): SGHDT, YYEEEE. With 4 bases clipped from V and 0 bases from J, the junction kept 10 bases outside the gene matches. The CDR3 contains 18 residues. The CDR3 region is CASSETGTGDYSNQPQHF. The CDR3 DNA is TGTGCCAGCAGCGAGACCGGGACAGGGGACTATAGCAATCAGCCCCAGCATTTT. Supplemented by reference TRBV5-6 and TRBJ1-5, the full variable domain reads DAGVTQSPTHLIKTRGQQVTLRCSPKSGHDTVSWYQQALGQGPQFIFQYYEEEERQRGNFPDRFSGHQFPNYSSELNVNALLLGDSALYLCASSETGTGDYSNQPQHFGDGTRLSIL.

This sequence joins TRBV5-4 and TRBJ2-7; no firm D call. Trimming removed 2 bases at V and 0 bases at J, with 6 bases between. CDR3 length equals 13 residues. CDR1 and CDR2 from the germline V gene are SGHNT and YYREEE (reference sequence). The CDR3 bases are TGTGCCAGCAGCTTTGACTCCTCCTACGAGCAGTACTTC. Its translation: CASSFDSSYEQYF.

V usage is TRBV18 and J usage is TRBJ2-7; maybe TRBD2 (6 bases). V was shortened by 0 bases and J by 3 bases, with 12 bases between the two germline ends. There are 15 residues in the CDR3. CDR1 and CDR2 from the germline V gene are KGHSH and LQKENI. CDR3 loop: CASSPPLAEGYEQYF. The CDR3 bases are TGTGCCAGCTCACCACCGTTAGCGGAGGGCTACGAGCAGTACTTC.

The table lists this clone with a few counts. This rearrangement joins TRBV4-1 to TRBJ2-2; 11 bases agree with TRBD1. Germline assignment: CDR1 MGHRA and CDR2 YSYEKL. V gave up 4 bases and J gave up 0 bases; unmatched junction bases: 7. The CDR3 sequence is 18 residues long. For the CDR3, the DNA is TGCGCCAGCAGCCTTAGGACAGGGGGCAGGGCGAACACCGGGGAGCTGTTTTTT. It codes for CASSLRTGGRANTGELFF.

The chain has TRBV25-1 and TRBJ2-7, with 11 bases matching TRBD2. The germline V gene encodes CDR1 MGHDK and CDR2 SYGVNS. Losses at the gene ends were 4 bases for V and 7 bases for J; bases not matched to a gene: 12. This CDR3 comprises 16 residues. CDR3 amino acids: CASSGNRYLAGGEQYF. For the CDR3, the DNA is TGTGCCAGCAGTGGCAATAGATACCTAGCGGGAGGTGAGCAGTACTTC.

The gene calls are TRBV9 and TRBJ2-7; 9 positions agree with TRBD1. CDR3 size: 14 residues. CDR1 is SGDLS, CDR2 YYNGEE, per germline. Losses at the gene ends were 4 bases for V and 7 bases for J; bases not matched to a gene: 9. The CDR3 spells CASSKRTGAWEQYF. The CDR3 coding sequence is TGTGCCAGCAGCAAGAGGACAGGGGCCTGGGAGCAGTACTTC.